This TCR beta chain was documented in a study of human T cells and chemical hapten exposure. Study details: Alopecia universalis, totalis or areata was present in patients who were mostly female.

The time point here: patch test 1, 2 weeks after DPC sensitization. Described treatment: therapeutic diphenylcyclopropenone sensitization with weekly scalp DPC. Total RNA was isolated from unfractionated whole blood. One entry per CDR3 protein, called by TCRdb with MiXCR from the RACE reads. Of roughly 180,000 distinct CDR3 sequences in the sample, about 22% were seen once. Germline CDR1 SNHLY, CDR2 FYNNEI. This CDR3 contains 14 residues. This clonotype was found once. A much more abundant neighbour one base away suggests this may be a read error. This sequence was found in a woman in her forties or fifties with alopecia areata. Some clones in this sample may be carry-over from other donors' samples. V gene TRBV2 combines with J gene TRBJ2-2, with 11 bases aligning to TRBD2. The material sequenced was whole blood, taken in connection with sensitization to the hapten diphenylcyclopropenone (DPC). The CDR3 loop is CASSGLAGTEELFF. The CDR3 DNA reads as TGTGCCAGCAGCGGACTAGCGGGCACCGAGGAGCTGTTTTTT.